A single sample gave rise to the 3 T cell receptor beta chains below, sequenced in a study of cytomegalovirus exposure and HLA in healthy donors. PCR was performed using 60 Vbeta and 13 Jbeta primers. Generated by immunoSEQ multiplex PCR, the TCRdb table keeps only in-frame clones and is missing some. The table lists 150,000 to 200,000 clones, roughly 77% of them singletons. Sequenced: PBMCs. The source of these receptors is a woman aged 50 to 65 in good health and CMV-seronegative.

Only a few counts were recorded for this clone. This chain joins TRBV6-6 and TRBJ2-7, with 11 bases matching TRBD2. V gave up 7 bases and J gave up 3 bases; unmatched junction bases: 11. The CDR3 runs to 16 residues. From germline, CDR1 is MNHNY and CDR2 SVGAGI (reference sequence). This chain's CDR3 is CASTRSVGLADYEQYF. The CDR3 DNA follows: TGTGCCAGCACCAGATCGGTGGGACTAGCGGACTACGAGCAGTACTTC.

CDR3 DNA sequence: TGTGCCAGTAGTATTGGTAGGGTTCGGGATAGCAATCAGCCCCAGCATTTT. Protein: CASSIGRVRDSNQPQHF. The V call is TRBV19, the J call TRBJ1-5, with D unresolved. V lost 3 bases and J 0 bases, leaving 15 bases between the germline ends. This CDR3 region has 17 residues. The germline V gene has CDR1 LNHDA and CDR2 SQIVND (reference sequence).

This clone has only a few counts. The rearrangement joins TRBV6-1 to TRBJ2-2; no definite D call. V was shortened by 4 bases and J by 0 bases, with 18 bases between the two germline ends. The CDR3 sequence is 18 residues long. Germline values: CDR1 MNHNS, CDR2 SASEGT. CDR3 nucleotide sequence: TGTGCCAGCAGTGCGGTCCTGAACCAACCCCCGAACACCGGGGAGCTGTTTTTT. It encodes CASSAVLNQPPNTGELFF.